This T cell receptor (beta chain) was recorded in a study of regulatory T cells in long-lasting Graves disease. Stated time point: newly diagnosed GD, antithyroid drugs for less than 3 months. Researchers made the TCR library from RNA that was extracted from PBMCs. This clonotype occurred many times. What it binds is unknown. There are 14 residues in the CDR3. Looked up from germline, CDR1 is SGHRS and CDR2 is YFSETQ. With V trimmed by 7 bases and J by 13 bases, 16 bases remained unmatched. For TCR beta, libraries came from iRepertoire HTBI primers and Arm-PCR of CDR3 regions. One entry per CDR3 protein results from TCRdb running MiXCR on the multiplex PCR reads. This sample has 300,000 to 450,000 distinct CDR3 sequences; around 15% occur once, and the top ten carry 22%. The study, taken as a whole, reports: Persistent disease was associated with favored TRBV28 usage and with favored use of TRBJ1-2 and TRBJ2-5.

This material consisted of peripheral blood mononuclear cells (PBMCs), taken at new diagnosis, from a patient treated with antithyroid drugs. This receptor was taken from a female donor with Graves disease. The J gene is TRBJ1-2, the V gene TRBV5-1; 10 nucleotides line up with TRBD1. Here the CDR3 reads CASGPTGTGELSTF. CDR3 sequence (DNA): TGCGCCAGCGGTCCCACCGGGACAGGGGAGCTGAGCACCTTC.